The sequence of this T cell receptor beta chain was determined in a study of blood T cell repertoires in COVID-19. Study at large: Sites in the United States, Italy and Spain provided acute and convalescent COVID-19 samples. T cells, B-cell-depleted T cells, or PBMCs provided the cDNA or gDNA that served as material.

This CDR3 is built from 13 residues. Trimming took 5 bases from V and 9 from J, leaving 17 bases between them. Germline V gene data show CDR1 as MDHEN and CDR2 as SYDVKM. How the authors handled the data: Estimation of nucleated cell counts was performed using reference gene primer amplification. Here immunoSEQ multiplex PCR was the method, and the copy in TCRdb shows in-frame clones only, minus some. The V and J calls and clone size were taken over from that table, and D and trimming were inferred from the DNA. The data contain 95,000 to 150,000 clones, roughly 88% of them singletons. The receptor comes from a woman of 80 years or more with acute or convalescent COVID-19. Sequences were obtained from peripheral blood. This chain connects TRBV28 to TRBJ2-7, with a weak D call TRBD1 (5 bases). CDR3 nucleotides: TGTGCCAGCAGTCCTCCGCAGGGAACAGGGCAGTACTTC. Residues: CASSPPQGTGQYF.